Sequencing of this T cell receptor beta chain was carried out in a study of blood T cells in healthy people across ages. V lost 0 bases to trimming and J lost 1 base; unmatched junction nucleotides: 10. Germline CDR1 is SGHRS and CDR2 is YFSETQ. The CDR3 extends over 18 amino acids. A J-beta primer mix and a sample-barcoded 5' primer were used in a second PCR of about 6 to 12 cycles. TCRdb reanalysed the 5' RACE reads using MiXCR and keeps one entry per CDR3 protein. The data contain roughly 900,000 distinct CDR3 sequences, 25% to 30% of them singletons. This clonotype was observed at least ten times.

V and J are TRBV5-1 and TRBJ2-3; 8 bases align to TRBD2. This sequence was found in a woman older than 75 in good health. The sample consisted of blood. CDR3 residues: CASSLEPGGLARTDTQYF. CDR3 bases: TGCGCCAGCAGCTTGGAACCGGGGGGGCTTGCTCGCACAGATACGCAGTATTTT.